The source of this T cell receptor beta chain is a study of cytomegalovirus exposure and HLA in healthy donors. For the study at large: Across almost 400 genotyped donors, just over 80% landed in the Caucasian-associated ancestry cluster. Whole-study results and caveats: Because they were indistinguishable, some V segments, including TRBV6-2 and TRBV6-3, were excluded. Most likely, a cluster of highly shared sequence variants arose as a sequencing artifact.

The V end lost 3 bases, the J end lost 1 base, and 6 bases lay between the germline ends. Per germline, CDR1 MNHEY and CDR2 SMNVEV (reference sequence). This CDR3 has 13 amino acids. Every donor was a healthy person donating bone marrow. As for this clone: Its antigen is undetermined.

PCR involved 60 Vbeta and 13 Jbeta primers. Assay used: immunoSEQ multiplex PCR; TCRdb lists only in-frame clones, some missing. The sample holds some 110,000 clones; approximately 70% are singletons and the top ten take less than 2%. The receptor comes from a man aged 18 to 30 in good health and CMV-seronegative. This chain joins TRBV27 and TRBJ1-1, with unresolved D. Sequenced material: PBMCs. The CDR3, as DNA: TGTGCCAGCAGTTTTGTCAGGAACACTGAAGCTTTCTTT. The encoded protein is CASSFVRNTEAFF.